A selection of T cell receptor beta chains follows, all from one sample in a study of cytomegalovirus exposure and HLA in healthy donors. Sequenced by immunoSEQ multiplex PCR; TCRdb stores in-frame clones only, minus some. The sample lists some 130,000 clones; approximately 61% were seen once. Sequencing input: PBMCs. The receptor source for this set is a man aged 25 to 40 in good health and CMV-seropositive. Both conserved end residues are part of each CDR3. Fields, in order: V gene, J gene, D gene, CDR3 DNA, CDR3 protein. The D gene is left open where the match is weak.

TRBV28	TRBJ1-1	.	TGTGCCAGCAGTCCGTACATGAACACTGAAGCTTTCTTT	CASSPYMNTEAFF
TRBV6-5	TRBJ2-5	TRBD2	TGTGCCAGCAGTTACGGGCTAGCGGGAGCGTTAGAGACCCAGTACTTC	CASSYGLAGALETQYF
TRBV7-8	TRBJ2-7	.	TGTGCCAGCAGCGGCAAGGGGGGGTTCGGGGACGAGCAGTACTTC	CASSGKGGFGDEQYF
TRBV5-6	TRBJ2-1	TRBD1	TGTGCCAGCAGCCACTCGACAGGGTGGGCTTCGAGCTCCTACAATGAGCAGTTCTTC	CASSHSTGWASSSYNEQFF
TRBV5-1	TRBJ2-1	TRBD2	TGCGCCAGCATGCAGGGCGGGGGAAATGAGCAGTTCTTC	CASMQGGGNEQFF
TRBV23-1	TRBJ2-1	TRBD2	TGCGCCTTAATGGGGAATAGCGGGAGGGCATCCTACAATGAGCAGTTCTTC	CALMGNSGRASYNEQFF
TRBV10-3	TRBJ2-1	.	TGTGCCATCAGTGTTGTTCCTAGCTCCTACAATGAGCAGTTCTTC	CAISVVPSSYNEQFF
TRBV19	TRBJ1-3	TRBD1	TGTGCCAGTAGTCACCCAGGGGGATACTCTGGAAACACCATATATTTT	CASSHPGGYSGNTIYF
TRBV10-1	TRBJ1-5	TRBD1	TGCGCCAGCAGGGACAGGGGGTATGAACAGCCCCAGCATTTT	CASRDRGYEQPQHF
TRBV7-9	TRBJ2-7	.	TGTGCCAGCAGCGGCGGAAAATCCTACGAGCAGTACTTC	CASSGGKSYEQYF
TRBV27	TRBJ1-1	TRBD1	TGTGCCAGCAGTTTATCCCAGGGGGCAAAGGGGAACACTGAAGCTTTCTTT	CASSLSQGAKGNTEAFF